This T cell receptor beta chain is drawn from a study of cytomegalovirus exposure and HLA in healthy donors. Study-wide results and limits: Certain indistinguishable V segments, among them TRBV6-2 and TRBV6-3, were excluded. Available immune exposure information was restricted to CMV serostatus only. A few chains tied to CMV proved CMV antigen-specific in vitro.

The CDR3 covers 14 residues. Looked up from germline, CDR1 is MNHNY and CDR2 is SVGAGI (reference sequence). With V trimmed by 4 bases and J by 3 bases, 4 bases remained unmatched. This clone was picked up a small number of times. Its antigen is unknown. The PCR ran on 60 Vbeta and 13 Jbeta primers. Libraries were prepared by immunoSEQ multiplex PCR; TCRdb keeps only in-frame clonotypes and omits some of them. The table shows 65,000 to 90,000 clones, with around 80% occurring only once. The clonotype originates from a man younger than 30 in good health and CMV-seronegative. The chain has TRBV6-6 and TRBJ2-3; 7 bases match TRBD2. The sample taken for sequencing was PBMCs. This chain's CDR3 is CASSWAGETDTQYF. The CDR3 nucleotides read TGTGCCAGCAGTTGGGCGGGAGAGACAGATACGCAGTATTTT.